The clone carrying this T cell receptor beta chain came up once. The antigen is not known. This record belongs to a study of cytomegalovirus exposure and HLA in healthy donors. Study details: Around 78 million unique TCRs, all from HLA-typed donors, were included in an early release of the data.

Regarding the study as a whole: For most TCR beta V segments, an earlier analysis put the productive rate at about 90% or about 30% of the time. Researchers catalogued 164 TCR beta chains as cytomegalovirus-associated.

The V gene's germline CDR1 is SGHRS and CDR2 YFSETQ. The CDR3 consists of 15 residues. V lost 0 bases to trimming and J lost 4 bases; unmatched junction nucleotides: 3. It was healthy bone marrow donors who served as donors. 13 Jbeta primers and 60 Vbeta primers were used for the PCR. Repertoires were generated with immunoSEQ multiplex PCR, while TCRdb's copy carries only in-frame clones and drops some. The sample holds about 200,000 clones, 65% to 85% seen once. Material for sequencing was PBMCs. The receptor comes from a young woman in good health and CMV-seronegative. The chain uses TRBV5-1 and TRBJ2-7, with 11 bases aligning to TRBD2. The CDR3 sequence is CASSLGLAGLYEQYF. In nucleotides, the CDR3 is TGCGCCAGCAGCTTGGGACTAGCGGGGCTGTACGAGCAGTACTTC.